This is a list of T cell receptor beta chains from one sample in a study of blood T cell repertoires in COVID-19. The data were produced by immunoSEQ multiplex PCR, yet TCRdb's version contains in-frame clones alone and is incomplete. The sample consists of around 450,000 clones, around 90% of them appearing once. Sequencing was performed on PBMCs or T cells enriched from blood (not recorded which). These receptors were collected from a woman aged 18-29 years with acute COVID-19. The CDR3 runs from the conserved cysteine through the conserved F or W. A D gene is named only where the DNA matches it firmly. Size is stated for part of the rows, as once, few or many counts, or as a class when the clone is expanded.

abundance,d_gene,v_gene,j_gene,CDR3nt,CDR3aa
-,TRBD2,TRBV11-2,TRBJ2-1,TGTGCCAGCAGCCACGACCGGGGGGGCTACAATGAGCAGTTCTTC,CASSHDRGGYNEQFF
once,TRBD2,TRBV10-2,TRBJ2-2,TGCGCCAGCAGTGAGCGGCGGGAGAGGGGCGGGGAGCTGTTTTTT,CASSERRERGGELFF
-,-,TRBV25-1,TRBJ1-5,TGTGCCAGCAGTCACGGGAGGGATCAGCCCCAGCATTTT,CASSHGRDQPQHF
-,TRBD2,TRBV7-8,TRBJ2-7,TGTGCCAGCAGCCCTCGGGGGGTGGGCGAGCAGTACTTC,CASSPRGVGEQYF
few,-,TRBV5-6,TRBJ2-5,TGTGCCAGCAGCTCACAGGGTAGTTTTTCTCAAGAGACCCAGTACTTC,CASSSQGSFSQETQYF
-,-,TRBV19,TRBJ1-2,TGTGCCAGTAGTCGACTATATGGCTACACCTTC,CASSRLYGYTF
-,-,TRBV28,TRBJ1-4,TGTGCCAGCATCCGAATGGGGCTACCTAATGAAAAACTGTTTTTT,CASIRMGLPNEKLFF
-,-,TRBV23-1,TRBJ2-7,TGCGCCAGCAGTCAATCCCGGGGGAGCTCCTACGAGCAGTACTTC,CASSQSRGSSYEQYF
-,-,TRBV5-8,TRBJ1-6,TGTGCCAGCAGCGTTGGGGGGAGCGATAATTCACCCCTCCACTTT,CASSVGGSDNSPLHF
-,-,TRBV12-3/TRBV12-4,TRBJ1-1,TGTGCCAGCAGGGGAGTCGAAGCTTTCTTT,CASRGVEAFF
once,TRBD2,TRBV27,TRBJ2-1,TGTGCCAGCAGTTTTTTAGCGGGGTCCTCCTACAATGAGCAGTTCTTC,CASSFLAGSSYNEQFF
once,-,TRBV4-1,TRBJ1-1,TGCGCCAGCAGCCAAGTCGAGGGGGTGGGGAACACTGAAGCTTTCTTT,CASSQVEGVGNTEAFF
-,TRBD2,TRBV5-4,TRBJ2-3,TGTGCCAGCAGCTCCGGACTAGCGGGAGGAAGGGGGGCAGATACGCAGTATTTT,CASSSGLAGGRGADTQYF
-,-,TRBV6-5,TRBJ1-6,TGTGCCAGCAGTACCCCGGAGTCACCCCTCCACTTT,CASSTPESPLHF
-,-,TRBV15,TRBJ2-3,TGTGCCACCAGCGGTCAAGCGAGGGGGAGAGATACGCAGTATTTT,CATSGQARGRDTQYF
-,-,TRBV5-4,TRBJ2-5,TGTGCCAGCAGCTTGGCCGGGCGGGAAAGGGAGACCCAGTACTTC,CASSLAGRERETQYF
-,TRBD2,TRBV28,TRBJ2-1,TGTGCCAGCACCGTAGCGGGAGTAATTGGTAGTGAGCAGTTCTTC,CASTVAGVIGSEQFF
-,TRBD1,TRBV11-2,TRBJ1-1,TGTGCCAGCAGCCGGGGACAGGGGGCCTTCGGGTACACTGAAGCTTTCTTT,CASSRGQGAFGYTEAFF
few,-,TRBV5-1,TRBJ1-3,TGCGCCAGCAGCTCTCTGGCACCTGGAAACACCATATATTTT,CASSSLAPGNTIYF
few,TRBD2,TRBV19,TRBJ2-7,TGTGCCAGTAGTGAGGGTTCCTGGACTAGCGGATCCTACGAGCAGTACTTC,CASSEGSWTSGSYEQYF
-,-,TRBV19,TRBJ1-1,TGTGCCAGTAGTACCTACCCCCGAATGGAGCCTGAAGCTTTCTTT,CASSTYPRMEPEAFF
-,-,TRBV29-1,TRBJ2-7,TGCAGCGTTCCAAGAGGAGACGAGCAGTACTTC,CSVPRGDEQYF
-,TRBD1,TRBV25-1,TRBJ1-2,TGTGCCAGCAGTGAGCTAGACAGGGGATATGGCTACACCTTC,CASSELDRGYGYTF
-,-,TRBV19,TRBJ2-2,TGTGCCAGTAGAGTTGCGGGGAACACCGGGGAGCTGTTTTTT,CASRVAGNTGELFF
-,-,TRBV7-9,TRBJ1-2,TGTGCCAGCAGCTCCGACAGTAACTATGGCTACACCTTC,CASSSDSNYGYTF
-,-,TRBV9,TRBJ1-6,TGTGCCAGCAGCGTTCGTGACGACCGGGATGGCTCACCCCTCCACTTT,CASSVRDDRDGSPLHF
-,TRBD2,TRBV25-1,TRBJ2-3,TGTGCCAGCAGTGATTGGTTGGGAATTAGCGGGGACACAGATACGCAGTATTTT,CASSDWLGISGDTDTQYF
once,TRBD2,TRBV19,TRBJ2-5,TGTGCCAGCCGACTAGCGGGAGGATCCCAAGAGACCCAGTACTTC,CASRLAGGSQETQYF
-,TRBD2,TRBV11-2,TRBJ2-7,TGTGCCAGCAGCGGTCCGTCTAGCGGCGTTGGGTCCTCCTACGAGCAGTACTTC,CASSGPSSGVGSSYEQYF
-,-,TRBV7-2,TRBJ1-4,TGTGCCAGCAGCTTAGTACCAGTACCTGCAACTAATGAAAAACTGTTTTTT,CASSLVPVPATNEKLFF
-,TRBD1,TRBV5-5,TRBJ1-2,TGTGCCAGCAGCTTGGCTCAGGGGGCTGGTGGCTACACCTTC,CASSLAQGAGGYTF
once,-,TRBV27,TRBJ1-2,TGTGCCAGCAGTTTATACCGGGGCTATGGCTACACCTTC,CASSLYRGYGYTF
-,-,TRBV5-6,TRBJ2-7,TGTGCCAGCAGCCCACCGCCACTGCATTCCGAGCAGTACTTC,CASSPPPLHSEQYF
-,-,TRBV20-1,TRBJ2-2,TGCAGTGCTAGTAAAGGAGGCACCGGGGAGCTGTTTTTT,CSASKGGTGELFF
-,-,TRBV21-1,TRBJ2-7,TGTGCCAGCAGCAAAGGCAGGGGGCGCGAGCAGTACTTC,CASSKGRGREQYF
once,-,TRBV7-8,TRBJ2-2,TGTGCCAGCAGCTTTAGCCTTCAGGGGGAGCTGTTTTTT,CASSFSLQGELFF
few,-,TRBV5-4,TRBJ1-1,TGTGCCAGCAGCTTGTCGTCTGGGGGACTCACTGAAGCTTTCTTT,CASSLSSGGLTEAFF
-,-,TRBV7-9,TRBJ2-5,TGTGCCAGCAGCAGCCCCCAAGAGACCCAGTACTTC,CASSSPQETQYF
-,-,TRBV20-1,TRBJ2-1,TGCAGTGCCAAATACAATGAGCAGTTCTTC,CSAKYNEQFF
-,-,TRBV19,TRBJ2-7,TGTGCCAGTAGTATAGCCAGGGGGGTGGACTACGAGCAGTACTTC,CASSIARGVDYEQYF
once,TRBD1,TRBV5-4,TRBJ1-6,TGTGCCAGCAGCTTGGGGACAGGGGCCCTTAATTCACCCCTCCACTTT,CASSLGTGALNSPLHF
-,-,TRBV9,TRBJ2-3,TGTGCCAGCAGCGCAAAACAGGGTTCAGGACACCAGTATTTT,CASSAKQGSGHQYF
-,TRBD1,TRBV3-1/TRBV3-2,TRBJ2-7,TGTGCCAGCAGCCAAAACAGGGGGCCTGACTACGAGCAGTACTTC,CASSQNRGPDYEQYF
-,TRBD1,TRBV28,TRBJ2-1,TGTGCCACCGGGACAGGGTCCTACAATGAGCAGTTCTTC,CATGTGSYNEQFF
-,-,TRBV13,TRBJ1-2,TGTGCCAGCAGCTTAGGGCACCGCGGGGTTGTTGAAGGCTACACCTTC,CASSLGHRGVVEGYTF
-,-,TRBV30,TRBJ1-1,TGTGCCTGGAGTGTGGGCAGAGACACTGAAGCTTTCTTT,CAWSVGRDTEAFF
-,TRBD1,TRBV28,TRBJ1-5,TGTGCCAGCAGTCTAACCGGGACAGGGCCATATAGCAATCAGCCCCAGCATTTT,CASSLTGTGPYSNQPQHF
-,-,TRBV7-2,TRBJ1-5,TGTGCCAGCAGCTTAGCGTCTAGAGAGATTAGCAATCAGCCCCAGCATTTT,CASSLASREISNQPQHF
-,-,TRBV4-1,TRBJ1-1,TGCGCCAGCAGCCAAGGCAGGGGACCCATGAACACTGAAGCTTTCTTT,CASSQGRGPMNTEAFF
once,-,TRBV28,TRBJ2-5,TGTGCCAGCAGTCCAGACGCGGGGGCAGAGACCCAGTACTTC,CASSPDAGAETQYF
-,-,TRBV3-1/TRBV3-2,TRBJ1-1,TGTGCCAGCAGCCAAGATCGGGAGCTCAGAGACACTGAAGCTTTCTTT,CASSQDRELRDTEAFF
-,-,TRBV9,TRBJ2-7,TGTGCCAGCAGCGTAGCTTCGGCGGGTGTTTCCGAGCAGTACTTC,CASSVASAGVSEQYF
-,TRBD1,TRBV2,TRBJ2-4,TGTGCCAGCAGTGTCACGCAGGGGGCTTACTTC,CASSVTQGAYF